The rows below give T cell receptor beta chains drawn from one sample of a study of T cell changes during pregnancy in multiple sclerosis. The table came from immunoSEQ multiplex PCR; TCRdb's copy has only in-frame clones and leaves some out. The table has some 120,000 clones, about 94% seen once. This sample comprised peripheral blood, obtained before pregnancy. The receptors stem from a female donor with multiple sclerosis, enrolled in a pregnancy study. Each CDR3 is given with its conserved first and last residue. The order of the fields is D gene, clone size, V gene, J gene, CDR3 DNA, CDR3 protein. The D gene is left open where the match is weak. Clone sizes are given selectively: once, few, many, or a class where the clone is expanded.

d_gene: NA
abundance: NA
v_gene: TRBV6-5
j_gene: TRBJ1-2
CDR3nt: TGTGCCAGTAAAACAGGGTTTGGCTACACCTTC
CDR3aa: CASKTGFGYTF

d_gene: NA
abundance: NA
v_gene: TRBV27
j_gene: TRBJ2-5
CDR3nt: TGTGCCAGCGGTCCCATTGCAGGGATCGCGGAGACCCAGTACTTC
CDR3aa: CASGPIAGIAETQYF

d_gene: TRBD2
abundance: NA
v_gene: TRBV5-1
j_gene: TRBJ2-1
CDR3nt: TGCGCCAGTAAAATGGGACTAGCGGAACGCGAGCAGTTCTTC
CDR3aa: CASKMGLAEREQFF

d_gene: TRBD2
abundance: NA
v_gene: TRBV19
j_gene: TRBJ2-1
CDR3nt: TGTGCCAGTATGGATAGCGGGAAGCGCAATGAGCAGTTCTTC
CDR3aa: CASMDSGKRNEQFF

d_gene: NA
abundance: NA
v_gene: TRBV2
j_gene: TRBJ2-1
CDR3nt: TGTGCCAGCATGCGAGGGACCGGGAGCTCCTACAATGAGCAGTTCTTC
CDR3aa: CASMRGTGSSYNEQFF

d_gene: NA
abundance: once
v_gene: TRBV19
j_gene: TRBJ1-5
CDR3nt: TGTGCCAGTAGTATAAGGAGGGGGGGCGATCAGCCCCAGCATTTT
CDR3aa: CASSIRRGGDQPQHF

d_gene: TRBD1
abundance: NA
v_gene: TRBV9
j_gene: TRBJ2-3
CDR3nt: TGTGCCAGCAGCCATCGACAGGGTGGAACAGATACGCAGTATTTT
CDR3aa: CASSHRQGGTDTQYF

d_gene: TRBD2
abundance: NA
v_gene: TRBV5-4
j_gene: TRBJ2-2
CDR3nt: TGTGCCAGCAGCTCGACTAGCGGGAGGGCCATGGAGACCGGGGAGCTGTTTTTT
CDR3aa: CASSSTSGRAMETGELFF

d_gene: TRBD1
abundance: NA
v_gene: TRBV6-1
j_gene: TRBJ2-5
CDR3nt: TGTGCCAGCCGGGAACAGGGGGCGTTGGTGGAGACCCAGTACTTC
CDR3aa: CASREQGALVETQYF

d_gene: TRBD1
abundance: NA
v_gene: TRBV15
j_gene: TRBJ1-4
CDR3nt: TGTGCCACCAGCTTACGACAGGGGGCACGGGAAAAACTGTTTTTT
CDR3aa: CATSLRQGAREKLFF

d_gene: TRBD2
abundance: NA
v_gene: TRBV5-5
j_gene: TRBJ2-7
CDR3nt: TGTGCCAGCAGCTGGGGGACTAGCGGGAGCTACGAGCAGTACTTC
CDR3aa: CASSWGTSGSYEQYF

d_gene: TRBD2
abundance: NA
v_gene: TRBV27
j_gene: TRBJ2-1
CDR3nt: TGTGCCAGCAGTTTATTGGGACTAGCGGATCACAATGAGCAGTTCTTC
CDR3aa: CASSLLGLADHNEQFF

d_gene: NA
abundance: NA
v_gene: TRBV5-1
j_gene: TRBJ2-1
CDR3nt: TGCGCCAGCAGCTCCTCGTCCAGCTCCTACAATGAGCAGTTCTTC
CDR3aa: CASSSSSSSYNEQFF

d_gene: TRBD1
abundance: once
v_gene: TRBV18
j_gene: TRBJ1-5
CDR3nt: TGTGCCAGCTCACGAGGACAGGGGGACAATCAGCCCCAGCATTTT
CDR3aa: CASSRGQGDNQPQHF

d_gene: NA
abundance: NA
v_gene: TRBV7-6
j_gene: TRBJ2-1
CDR3nt: TGTGCCAGCAGCCCCCGAGGGGGGACAGCTTCCTACAATGAGCAGTTCTTC
CDR3aa: CASSPRGGTASYNEQFF

d_gene: NA
abundance: NA
v_gene: TRBV15
j_gene: TRBJ2-3
CDR3nt: TGTGCCACCAGCAGAGAGGGGGGATACACAGATACGCAGTATTTT
CDR3aa: CATSREGGYTDTQYF

d_gene: TRBD1
abundance: NA
v_gene: TRBV19
j_gene: TRBJ1-5
CDR3nt: TGTGCCAGTAGTATAGTAAGTCCGGGACAGGGTAGCAATCAGCCCCAGCATTTT
CDR3aa: CASSIVSPGQGSNQPQHF

d_gene: TRBD1
abundance: NA
v_gene: TRBV27
j_gene: TRBJ1-6
CDR3nt: TGTGCCAGCAGACCGACAGGGGCGGATTCACCCCTCCACTTT
CDR3aa: CASRPTGADSPLHF

d_gene: NA
abundance: once
v_gene: TRBV9
j_gene: TRBJ2-3
CDR3nt: TGTGCCAGCAGCGGTAGGGGGCCGGGCGGGGCGGTAACGCAGTATTTT
CDR3aa: CASSGRGPGGAVTQYF

d_gene: NA
abundance: NA
v_gene: TRBV4-1
j_gene: TRBJ2-1
CDR3nt: TGCGCCAGCAGCCAAGAGGAGATTCCGGACAATGAGCAGTTCTTC
CDR3aa: CASSQEEIPDNEQFF

d_gene: NA
abundance: once
v_gene: TRBV5-6
j_gene: TRBJ1-2
CDR3nt: TGTGCCAGCAGCCCCGAAATACGACGGAGCTATGGCTACACCTTC
CDR3aa: CASSPEIRRSYGYTF

d_gene: TRBD2
abundance: NA
v_gene: TRBV2
j_gene: TRBJ2-3
CDR3nt: TGTGCCAGCAGCCCGGGGAGGGGAGATACGCAGTATTTT
CDR3aa: CASSPGRGDTQYF

d_gene: NA
abundance: few
v_gene: TRBV28
j_gene: TRBJ1-1
CDR3nt: TGTGCCAGCAGGGGCAGGCCAGAAGCTTTCTTT
CDR3aa: CASRGRPEAFF

d_gene: NA
abundance: once
v_gene: TRBV19
j_gene: TRBJ1-1
CDR3nt: TGTGCCAGTAGTATAACAGCGAACACTGAAGCTTTCTTT
CDR3aa: CASSITANTEAFF

d_gene: TRBD2
abundance: NA
v_gene: TRBV5-8
j_gene: TRBJ2-5
CDR3nt: TGTGCCAGCAGCTTGGCGATCGGGGGGACCCAAGAGACCCAGTACTTC
CDR3aa: CASSLAIGGTQETQYF

d_gene: NA
abundance: NA
v_gene: TRBV27
j_gene: TRBJ1-2
CDR3nt: TGTGCCAGCAGAGACTCTGGGGGGAGGGGCTACACCTTC
CDR3aa: CASRDSGGRGYTF

d_gene: NA
abundance: NA
v_gene: TRBV6-1
j_gene: TRBJ2-7
CDR3nt: TGTGCCAGCGGGCGACAGATTTACGAGCAGTACTTC
CDR3aa: CASGRQIYEQYF

d_gene: TRBD1
abundance: once
v_gene: TRBV28
j_gene: TRBJ2-1
CDR3nt: TGTGCCAGCAGCTCTCGACAGGGCAATTTCGACTACAATGAGCAGTTCTTC
CDR3aa: CASSSRQGNFDYNEQFF

d_gene: NA
abundance: NA
v_gene: TRBV4-1
j_gene: TRBJ2-5
CDR3nt: TGCGCCAGCAGCCAAGCGATACTACTCGAGAAGACCCAGTACTTC
CDR3aa: CASSQAILLEKTQYF

d_gene: NA
abundance: NA
v_gene: TRBV18
j_gene: TRBJ1-1
CDR3nt: TGTGCCAGCTCACCTATTACGGGACTCATGAACACTGAAGCTTTCTTT
CDR3aa: CASSPITGLMNTEAFF

d_gene: NA
abundance: NA
v_gene: TRBV10-3
j_gene: TRBJ2-3
CDR3nt: TGTGCCATCAAGATAAACAGTAGCACAGATACGCAGTATTTT
CDR3aa: CAIKINSSTDTQYF

d_gene: NA
abundance: NA
v_gene: TRBV15
j_gene: TRBJ1-4
CDR3nt: TGTGCCACCAGCCGCAGGGTACGATCCCGGCACGAAAAACTGTTTTTT
CDR3aa: CATSRRVRSRHEKLFF

d_gene: NA
abundance: NA
v_gene: TRBV2
j_gene: TRBJ2-2
CDR3nt: TGTGCCAGCACACCATTCCGCCGGGACTGGAACACCGGGGAGCTGTTTTTT
CDR3aa: CASTPFRRDWNTGELFF

d_gene: TRBD2
abundance: NA
v_gene: TRBV19
j_gene: TRBJ2-1
CDR3nt: TGTGCCAGTAGTATAGATGGGACTAGCGGGGGTCTTTACAATGAGCAGTTCTTC
CDR3aa: CASSIDGTSGGLYNEQFF

d_gene: TRBD1
abundance: NA
v_gene: TRBV7-9
j_gene: TRBJ2-5
CDR3nt: TGTGCCAGCAGCTCGGGACAGGGGGCGCTCGGGCAAGAGACCCAGTACTTC
CDR3aa: CASSSGQGALGQETQYF